The clone carrying this T cell receptor beta chain turned up a few times. Its antigen remains unidentified. The data are from a study of blood T cells in healthy people across ages. Whole-study findings and limits: Estimated diversity across one million T cells was deemed an underestimate. Age brought a roughly linear fall in TCR beta diversity measured per million T cells.

Donation came from healthy Caucasian individuals in Russia who were aged roughly 6 to 95. A second PCR, run for roughly 6 to 11 cycles, used a sample-barcoded 5' primer plus a J-beta primer mix. Each CDR3 protein gets one entry after TCRdb re-called the 5' RACE reads with MiXCR. The table has approximately 2,000,000 distinct CDR3 sequences, more than 35% seen once. The clonotype originates from a human donor in good health. The sample comprised blood.

The CDR3 protein is CASSLIGESGANVLTF. The CDR3 DNA sequence: TGTGCCAGCAGCCTCATTGGGGAATCTGGGGCCAACGTCCTGACTTTC. V usage is TRBV11-2 and J usage is TRBJ2-6, with D uncertain. Germline CDR1 and CDR2: SGHAT and FQNNGV. The CDR3 covers 16 residues. V was cut by 5 bases and J by 1 base, with 12 bases left in between.